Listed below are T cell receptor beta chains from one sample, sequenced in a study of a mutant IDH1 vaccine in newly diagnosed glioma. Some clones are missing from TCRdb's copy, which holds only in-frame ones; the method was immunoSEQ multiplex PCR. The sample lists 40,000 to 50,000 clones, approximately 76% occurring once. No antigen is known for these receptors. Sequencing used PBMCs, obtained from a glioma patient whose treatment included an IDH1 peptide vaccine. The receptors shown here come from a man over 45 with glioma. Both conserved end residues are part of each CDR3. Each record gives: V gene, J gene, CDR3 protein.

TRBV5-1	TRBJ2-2	CASQILAGASGELFF
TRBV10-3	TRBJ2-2	CAISETGSNTGELFF
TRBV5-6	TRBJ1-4	CASSSGQGEEKLFF
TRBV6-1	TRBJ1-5	CASEPGGYQPQHF
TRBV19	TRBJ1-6	CANRGTGRDSPLHF
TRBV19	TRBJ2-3	CASSISQGSTDTQYF
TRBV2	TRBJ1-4	CASSDMTGSDEKLFF
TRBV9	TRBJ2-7	CASSAPGLARTYEQYF
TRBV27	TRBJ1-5	CASSVDRGSRQPQHF
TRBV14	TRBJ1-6	CASSRGTAYNSPLHF
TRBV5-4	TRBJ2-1	CASSWAGSSYNEQFF
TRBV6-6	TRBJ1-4	CASTVSGQGAQEKLFF
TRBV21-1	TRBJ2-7	CASSKWGQGSYEQYF
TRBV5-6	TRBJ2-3	CASSETVSNTDTQYF
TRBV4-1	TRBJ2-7	CASSQVTSYEQYF
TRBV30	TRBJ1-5	CAWSSDRNQPQHF
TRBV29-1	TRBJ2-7	CSVEGETSAYEQYF
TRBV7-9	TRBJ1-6	CASSNTGGASPLHF
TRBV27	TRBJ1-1	CASSLDRGTWVTEAFF
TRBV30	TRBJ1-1	CAWKNRQFMNTEAFF
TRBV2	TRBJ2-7	CASSVGITPNYEQYF
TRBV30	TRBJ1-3	CAWRGGSGNTIYF
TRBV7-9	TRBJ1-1	CASSFQGGGTEAFF
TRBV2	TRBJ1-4	CASGNGTAVRKLFF
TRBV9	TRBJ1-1	CASSVEANTEAFF
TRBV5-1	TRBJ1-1	CASSSEGVPNTEAFF
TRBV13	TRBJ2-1	CASSPFGSSYNEQFF
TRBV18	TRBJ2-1	CASSPPEGSYNEQFF
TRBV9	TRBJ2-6	CASSVSRTANSGANVLTF
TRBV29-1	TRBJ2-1	CSVEWPPRENEQFF
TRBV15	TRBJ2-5	CATSRDPQQQETQYF
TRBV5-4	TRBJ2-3	CASSPDRARADTQYF
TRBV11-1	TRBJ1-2	CASSFSSSYGYTF
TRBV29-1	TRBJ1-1	CSVVVGRRLNTEAFF
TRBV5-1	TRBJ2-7	CASSGGQGAPEQYF
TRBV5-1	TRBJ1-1	CASSSGNTEAFF
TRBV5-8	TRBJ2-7	CAIPGQGPQSRYF
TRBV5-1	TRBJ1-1	CASSFLSPGWNTEAFF
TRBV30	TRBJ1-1	CACRTGNTEAFF
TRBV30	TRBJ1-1	CAWSAGVHTEAFF
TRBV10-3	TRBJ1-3	CAISELSSGNTIYF
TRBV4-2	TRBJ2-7	CASSQERQGAYEQYF
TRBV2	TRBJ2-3	CASSEARDLTDTQYF
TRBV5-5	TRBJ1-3	CASSRGGSGNTIYF
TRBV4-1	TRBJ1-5	CASSLLQGSNQPQHF
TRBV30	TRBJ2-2	CASPRTSGGGELFF
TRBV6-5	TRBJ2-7	CASSSQEAGGYEQYF